This T cell receptor beta chain was captured by sequencing in a study of neoadjuvant anti-PD-1 for oral cavity cancer (dated by TCRdb to the early 2020s). Regarding the study in general: Before curative-intent surgical resection, most patients were given three to four biweekly doses of nivolumab at 3 mg/kg. Patients without progression received a fourth nivolumab dose around day 43 and underwent definitive surgical resection on days 50-56. Under RECIST 1.1, patients with complete response, partial response or stable disease were classed as responders, and patients with progression were classed as non-responders. A roughly 32% response rate was observed in the parent correlative cohort, in which over nine patients were included.

For deep sequencing of PBMC libraries, mostly about 450 ng of input genomic DNA was used, and six replicates were run per sample. Following the manufacturer's instructions, the team built TCRbeta libraries using the immunoSEQ hsTCRbeta kit. An Illumina NovaSeq 6000 S4 flow cell was used to sequence the final libraries, which had first been combined to 3 nM. As for the authors' bioinformatics: Raw data preprocessing and quality control were performed with the immunoSEQ Analyzer. The analysis was limited to productive rearrangements, and each clonotype was defined by a unique CDR3 amino acid sequence. Using the R package tcR, the researchers computed the Gini-Simpson index as their estimate of repertoire clonality. Student's t test was used to compare Gini indices, while Pearson correlation assessed associations with tumor size change. TCRdb's version of the immuneACCESS table is confined to in-frame rearrangements and falls short of the full clone set. An unresolved V gene accounts for under half of the shortfall where checked; the remainder is of unknown origin. V and J calls and clone size are those listed in that table; D and trimming were worked out from the DNA. The table for this sample lists around 60,000 clones; approximately 79% of them were counted only once. The top ten hold just over 2.5% of the sample.

The CDR3 has 15 amino acids, counting the end cysteine and phenylalanine. This entry keeps only the CDR3 DNA: 45 bases, framed from base 1. Per the germline V gene, LGHNT is the CDR1 and FRNRAP is the CDR2. V lost 1 base and J lost 7 bases; the stretch between them is 11 bases long. As regards this clone: Its antigen is currently not known. Base qualities are not provided; no much larger clone lies one nucleotide away.

The investigation overall reported the following: Higher pretreatment blood Treg/Th17 ratios correlated with higher pretreatment blood TCRbeta clonality and lower post-treatment tumor TCRbeta clonality. TCR analyses included only a few patients per response group, and the authors called for larger cohorts for validation. After neoadjuvant nivolumab, non-responders showed significantly higher T cell clonality (Gini index) in PBMCs than responders did.

In the paper's terms, the time point label means: before neoadjuvant nivolumab. None of the patients had received prior systemic or radiation treatment, and all were newly diagnosed with stage II-IVA oral cavity squamous cell carcinoma. The cohort consisted of patients with HPV-negative, locally advanced oral cavity squamous cell carcinoma. No culture maintenance or expansion was done, as the peripheral blood mononuclear cells went straight to analysis. The samples were drawn from a longitudinal correlative study tied to a single-arm phase II trial testing neoadjuvant nivolumab in oral cavity squamous cell carcinoma. Subject-matched pre- and post-treatment PBMCs and tumors from three responders and three non-responders underwent genomic DNA-based TCRbeta sequencing. Peripheral blood mononuclear cells were collected before nivolumab treatment and were collected again after treatment, at the time of surgery. Genomic DNA was isolated from PBMCs using the Maxwell RSC DNA from Cells kit.

The sequencing used PBMCs, collected before nivolumab (anti-PD-1) treatment. This receptor was obtained from a person between 35 and 79 years old with oral cavity squamous cell carcinoma. This chain is built from TRBV12-5 and TRBJ1-6, and TRBD1 may be the D gene, going by 6 matching bases. DNA sequence: TGTGCTAGTGGTTTGGACAGGGTGGGGAATTCACCCCTCCACTTT. This is translated as CASGLDRVGNSPLHF.